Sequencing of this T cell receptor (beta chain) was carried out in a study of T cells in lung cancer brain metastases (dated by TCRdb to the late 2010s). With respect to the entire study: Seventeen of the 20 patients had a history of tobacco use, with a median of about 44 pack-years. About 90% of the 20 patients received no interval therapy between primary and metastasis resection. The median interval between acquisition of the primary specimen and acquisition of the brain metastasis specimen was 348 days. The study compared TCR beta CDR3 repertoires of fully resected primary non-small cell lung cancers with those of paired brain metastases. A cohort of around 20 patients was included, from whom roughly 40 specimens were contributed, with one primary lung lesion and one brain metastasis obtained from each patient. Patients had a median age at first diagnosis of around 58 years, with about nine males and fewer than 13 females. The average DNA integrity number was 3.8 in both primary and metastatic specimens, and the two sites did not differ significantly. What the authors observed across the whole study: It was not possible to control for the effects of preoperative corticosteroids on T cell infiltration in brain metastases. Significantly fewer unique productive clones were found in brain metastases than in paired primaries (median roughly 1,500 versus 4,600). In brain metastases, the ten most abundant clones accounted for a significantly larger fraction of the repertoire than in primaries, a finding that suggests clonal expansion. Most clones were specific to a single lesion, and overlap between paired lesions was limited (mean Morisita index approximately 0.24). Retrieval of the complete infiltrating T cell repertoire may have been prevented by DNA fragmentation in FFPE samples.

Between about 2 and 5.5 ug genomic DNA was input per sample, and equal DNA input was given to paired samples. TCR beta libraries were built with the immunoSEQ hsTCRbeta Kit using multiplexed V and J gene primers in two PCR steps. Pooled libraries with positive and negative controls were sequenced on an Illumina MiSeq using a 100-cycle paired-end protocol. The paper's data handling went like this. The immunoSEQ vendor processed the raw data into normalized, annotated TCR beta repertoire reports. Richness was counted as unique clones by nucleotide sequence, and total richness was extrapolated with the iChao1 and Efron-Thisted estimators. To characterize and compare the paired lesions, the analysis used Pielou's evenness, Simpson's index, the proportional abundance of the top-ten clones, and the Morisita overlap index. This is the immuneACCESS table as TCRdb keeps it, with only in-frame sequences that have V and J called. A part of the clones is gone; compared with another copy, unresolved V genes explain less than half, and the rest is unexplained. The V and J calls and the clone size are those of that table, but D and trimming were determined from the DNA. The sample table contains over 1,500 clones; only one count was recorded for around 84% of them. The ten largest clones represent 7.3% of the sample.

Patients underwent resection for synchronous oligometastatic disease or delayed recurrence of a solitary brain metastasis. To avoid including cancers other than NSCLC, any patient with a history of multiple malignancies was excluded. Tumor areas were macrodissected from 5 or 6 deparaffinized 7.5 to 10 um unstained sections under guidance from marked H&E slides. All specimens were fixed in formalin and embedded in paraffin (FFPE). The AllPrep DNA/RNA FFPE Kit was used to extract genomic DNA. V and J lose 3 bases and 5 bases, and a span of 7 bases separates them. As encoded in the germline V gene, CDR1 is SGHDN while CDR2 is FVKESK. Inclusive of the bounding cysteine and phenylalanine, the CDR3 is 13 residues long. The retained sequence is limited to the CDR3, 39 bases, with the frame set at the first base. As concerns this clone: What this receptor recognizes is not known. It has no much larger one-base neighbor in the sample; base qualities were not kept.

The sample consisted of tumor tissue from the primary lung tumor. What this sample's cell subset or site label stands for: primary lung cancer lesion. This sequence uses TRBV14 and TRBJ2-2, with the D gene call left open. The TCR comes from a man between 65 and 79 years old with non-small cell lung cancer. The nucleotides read TGTGCCAGCAGCCATCCCAATACCGGGGAGCTGTTTTTT. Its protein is CASSHPNTGELFF.